This entry features one T cell receptor beta chain sequence. The protocol was immunoSEQ multiplex PCR, while the TCRdb copy is restricted to in-frame clones and leaves out a portion. This sample has some 180,000 clones, with about 93% found just once. The germline V and J ends were trimmed by 1 base and 4 bases, with 10 bases remaining between them. Germline V CDR1 and CDR2: SEHNR, FQNEAQ (reference sequence). The CDR3 spans 14 residues. The record originates from a study of T cell responses to AZD1222 COVID-19 vaccine. Sequencing was performed on peripheral blood, taken 28 days after the second dose of the MenACWY control vaccine. The source of this sequence is an adult who received the MenACWY meningococcal vaccine as a control. The V gene is TRBV7-9, the J gene TRBJ1-2; D is ambiguous. CDR3 amino acids: CASSLVGSFYGYTF. In DNA form, the CDR3 reads TGTGCCAGCAGCTTAGTGGGCAGCTTCTATGGCTACACCTTC.